Below, 28 T cell receptor beta chains from the same sample are listed, as sequenced in a study of shared clonotypes between healthy human individuals. Profiling relied on immunoSEQ multiplex PCR, and the TCRdb table lists in-frame clones only, not all of them. The data hold fewer than 2.5 million clones, with more than 85% observed a single time. Sequenced input: naive CD4+ T cells from PBMCs. Subset here: CD45RA+ positively selected. The receptors stem from a man between 18 and 35 years old in good health. Some clones in this sample may be carry-over from other donors' samples.

The DNA for the CDR3 is TGCGCCAGCAGCTTGACAGTACCCACCGGGGAGCTGTTTTTT. Its protein product is CASSLTVPTGELFF. This chain uses TRBV5-1 with TRBJ2-2; D remains unclear. The CDR3 is 14 residues long. The germline V gene encodes CDR1 SGHRS and CDR2 YFSETQ. The V and J ends lost 1 base and 4 bases respectively, with 8 bases between them. The full variable domain, with the rest looked up from reference TRBV5-1 and TRBJ2-2, is KAGVTQTPRYLIKTRGQQVTLSCSPISGHRSVSWYQQTPGQGLQFLFEYFSETQRNKGNFPGRFSGRQFSNSRSEMNVSTLELGDSALYLCASSLTVPTGELFFGEGSRLTVL.

This clone came up once. The gene calls are TRBV28 and TRBJ1-1; D might be TRBD1 (6 bases). Germline-derived CDR1 and CDR2 are MDHEN and SYDVKM. The CDR3 length is 13 residues. Trimming shortened V by 6 bases and J by 8 bases, and 16 bases separated the two germline ends. CDR3 in amino acids: CASRYGTIAEAFF. DNA of the CDR3: TGTGCCAGCAGGTACGGGACAATCGCCGAAGCTTTCTTT.

This rearrangement joins TRBV28 to TRBJ1-2; D remains unclear. The CDR3 runs to 13 residues. With 1 base removed from V and 8 bases from J, the gap between germline ends came to 11 bases. Germline lookup yields CDR1 MDHEN and CDR2 SYDVKM. CDR3: CASSLSTSIGYTF. CDR3 bases: TGTGCCAGCAGTTTATCCACCTCCATAGGCTACACCTTC.

The chain couples TRBV6-6 to TRBJ2-7; 8 bases map to TRBD2. The V gene's germline CDR1 is MNHNY and CDR2 SVGAGI (reference sequence). This CDR3 contains 14 residues. The V and J ends lost 5 bases and 7 bases, in that order; junction bases with no gene match: 10. The DNA for the CDR3 is TGTGCCAGCAGTCACGGGGGGGGCAAGGGTGAGCAGTACTTC. Translated, it gives CASSHGGGKGEQYF.

The gene calls are TRBV7-2 and TRBJ1-1, with 7 positions matching TRBD1. There are 17 residues in the CDR3. The junction had 7 bases not matched to a gene; V was cut back by 0 bases and J by 0 bases. In germline, CDR1 is SGHTA, CDR2 FQGNSA. The DNA of the CDR3 is TGTGCCAGCAGCTTAGCAAACTCGGGACAGCTGAACACTGAAGCTTTCTTT. Its protein is CASSLANSGQLNTEAFF.

This sequence joins TRBV5-1 and TRBJ2-7; D is undetermined. Germline V gene data show CDR1 as SGHRS and CDR2 as YFSETQ. This CDR3 spans 12 amino acids. The ends were cut back, 4 bases at V and 2 bases at J, with 7 bases in the middle. CDR3 nucleotides: TGCGCCAGCAGCGGCGGCCCCTACGAGCAGTACTTC. It translates to CASSGGPYEQYF.

For this clone: This specimen includes other DNA sequences encoding the same CDR3. The J gene is TRBJ1-3, the V gene TRBV6-5; D gene uncertain. Trimming cost V 5 bases and J 3 bases, with 2 bases left between them. The length of the CDR3 is 11 residues. Germline CDR1 is MNHEY and CDR2 is SVGAGI. The CDR3 region is CASSGGNTIYF. CDR3 nucleotide sequence: TGTGCCAGCAGTGGTGGAAACACCATATATTTT.

The chain combines TRBV28 with TRBJ1-2; D remains ambiguous. The CDR3 runs 14 residues. V lost 3 bases and J lost 8, with 16 bases in between. From germline, CDR1 is MDHEN and CDR2 SYDVKM. The CDR3 reads CASSLGIRVDGYTF. The CDR3 DNA sequence: TGTGCCAGCAGTTTGGGTATACGGGTCGACGGCTACACCTTC.

The count of this clone is one. J is TRBJ2-3 and V is TRBV5-1; a possible D gene is TRBD2 (5 bases). Trimming cost V 1 base and J 1 base, with 13 bases left between them. Germline V gene sequence: CDR1 SGHRS, CDR2 YFSETQ. This CDR3 has 16 amino acids. CDR3 in amino acids: CASSLFGGWGTDTQYF. The CDR3 DNA is TGCGCCAGCAGCTTGTTTGGAGGTTGGGGCACAGATACGCAGTATTTT.

This chain joins TRBV28 and TRBJ2-3, with 7 nucleotides matching TRBD2. Unmatched junction bases numbered 3, after V lost 3 bases and J lost 0 bases. Germline V gene data show CDR1 as MDHEN and CDR2 as SYDVKM. This CDR3 contains 15 residues. For the CDR3, the DNA is TGTGCCAGCAGTTTCGGTAGCGGGAGCACAGATACGCAGTATTTT. Translating it yields CASSFGSGSTDTQYF. Drawing the rest from reference TRBV28 and TRBJ2-3, the complete variable domain is DVKVTQSSRYLVKRTGEKVFLECVQDMDHENMFWYRQDPGLGLRLIYFSYDVKMKEKGDIPEGYSVSREKKERFSLILESASTNQTSMYLCASSFGSGSTDTQYFGPGTRLTVL.

This clone has a handful of counts. This sequence joins TRBV6-6 and TRBJ1-2; D gene ambiguous. Germline CDR1 is MNHNY and CDR2 is SVGAGI (reference sequence). Deletions cut 0 bases from V and 0 bases from J, with 8 bases between. The CDR3 sequence is 15 residues long. The CDR3 here is CASSYSHVANYGYTF. The CDR3 nucleotides read TGTGCCAGCAGTTACTCCCATGTAGCTAACTATGGCTACACCTTC.

The V call is TRBV28, the J call TRBJ2-2; possibly TRBD1 or TRBD2 for D (5 bases each). CDR3 size: 16 residues. CDR1 MDHEN and CDR2 SYDVKM come from the germline V gene. V was cut by 5 bases and J by 3 bases, with 16 bases left in between. The CDR3 nucleotides read TGTGCCAGCAGTCCCCCCTGGGACCTGGACACCGGGGAGCTGTTTTTT. Encoded protein: CASSPPWDLDTGELFF. The full variable domain, with the rest looked up from reference TRBV28 and TRBJ2-2, is DVKVTQSSRYLVKRTGEKVFLECVQDMDHENMFWYRQDPGLGLRLIYFSYDVKMKEKGDIPEGYSVSREKKERFSLILESASTNQTSMYLCASSPPWDLDTGELFFGEGSRLTVL.

The chain links TRBV29-1 to TRBJ2-5; D remains unclear. The end of the DNA is better explained by TRBJ2-7, so the J call may be wrong. The CDR3 extends over 13 amino acids. Germline assignment: CDR1 SQVTM and CDR2 ANQGSEA. CDR3 amino acids: CSVDRLNSYEQYF. Here the CDR3 DNA reads TGCAGCGTTGACAGGTTGAATTCCTACGAGCAGTACTTC.

The rearrangement links TRBV27 to TRBJ1-5; 8 nucleotides line up with TRBD1. The germline CDR1 and CDR2 sequences are MNHEY and SMNVEV (reference sequence). The CDR3 totals 18 residues. V shed 3 bases, J shed 0 bases, and the junction held 10 bases outside the gene matches. The CDR3 sequence is CASSLGRGPNYSNQPQHF. The CDR3 region has the DNA TGTGCCAGCAGTTTGGGCAGGGGGCCAAATTATAGCAATCAGCCCCAGCATTTT.

The chain's CDR3 is CASSFGPGETQYF. CDR3 in DNA: TGTGCCAGCAGCTTTGGTCCGGGAGAGACCCAGTACTTC. V gene TRBV7-9 combines with J gene TRBJ2-5; no clear D. The CDR3 is made up of 13 amino acids. V was trimmed by 3 bases and J by 4 bases, leaving 9 bases between them. CDR1 is SEHNR, CDR2 FQNEAQ, per germline (reference sequence). Combining the CDR3 with reference TRBV7-9 and TRBJ2-5 gives the whole variable domain DTGVSQNPRHKITKRGQNVTFRCDPISEHNRLYWYRQTLGQGPEFLTYFQNEAQLEKSRLLSDRFSAERPKGSFSTLEIQRTEQGDSAMYLCASSFGPGETQYFGPGTRLLVL.

Remarks on this clone: This CDR3 is also generated by other DNA sequences in the sample. The J gene is TRBJ2-1, the V gene TRBV18; 13 bases fit TRBD2. Germline CDR1 is KGHSH and CDR2 is LQKENI. Unmatched junction bases numbered 0, after V lost 1 base and J lost 6 bases. The CDR3 extends over 15 amino acids. The CDR3 region has the DNA TGTGCCAGCTCACCACGACTAGCGGGAGGCAATGAGCAGTTCTTC. It specifies CASSPRLAGGNEQFF.

This chain uses TRBV5-1 with TRBJ2-1; 8 bases map to TRBD1. The V segment lost 0 bases and the J segment 2 bases; nucleotides outside the gene matches: 7. The CDR3 contains 17 residues. CDR1 is SGHRS, CDR2 YFSETQ, per germline. CDR3 amino acids: CASSLEWTGRTYNEQFF. Written as DNA, the CDR3 is TGCGCCAGCAGCTTGGAATGGACAGGGAGGACCTACAATGAGCAGTTCTTC.

This chain uses TRBV7-2 with TRBJ1-5; D not certain. V lost 5 bases to trimming and J lost 2 bases, with 19 bases between them. The germline V gene has CDR1 SGHTA and CDR2 FQGNSA. This CDR3 contains 17 residues. The CDR3 sequence: CASSIPVGGLGNQPQHF. CDR3 coding DNA: TGTGCCAGCAGCATACCGGTGGGAGGGCTTGGCAATCAGCCCCAGCATTTT.

Regarding this clone: Other DNA sequences in the sample encode the same CDR3. The genes are TRBV28 and TRBJ2-3; 7 bases map to TRBD2. Germline assignment: CDR1 MDHEN and CDR2 SYDVKM. The CDR3 covers 15 residues. J gave up 3 bases and V 2 bases, and 5 bases lay outside the gene matches. CDR3 region: CASSLAGAGTDTQYF. The CDR3 coding sequence is TGTGCCAGCAGTTTAGCGGGAGCCGGTACAGATACGCAGTATTTT.

CDR3: CASSESTAGELFF. DNA for the CDR3: TGCGCCAGCAGTGAGTCGACTGCTGGGGAGCTGTTTTTT. The rearrangement uses TRBV10-1 and TRBJ2-2; D gene uncertain. Trimming stripped 0 bases from V and 8 bases from J, with 7 bases between. In germline, CDR1 is WNHNN, CDR2 SYGVQD (reference sequence). The CDR3 contains 13 residues.

This sequence joins TRBV11-2 and TRBJ2-1; 7 bases line up with TRBD1. CDR1 SGHAT and CDR2 FQNNGV come from the germline V gene. The CDR3 has 15 residues. V dropped 4 bases and J dropped 10; count of bases not matched to a gene: 13. CDR3 sequence: CASSSLTGFSGEQFF. CDR3 DNA sequence: TGTGCCAGCAGCTCCTTGACAGGGTTTTCGGGAGAGCAGTTCTTC.

This rearrangement joins TRBV28 to TRBJ1-3; D gene unclear. CDR3 length: 19 residues. Germline V gives CDR1 MDHEN, CDR2 SYDVKM. V gave up 4 bases and J gave up 0 bases, with 22 bases separating them. The CDR3 DNA reads as TGTGCCAGCAGTTCTCACCCTTCCTACCGAGATTTCTCTGGAAACACCATATATTTT. It is translated as CASSSHPSYRDFSGNTIYF.

DNA of the CDR3: TGTGCCAGCAGCGCACTGGGGGCGGTAAGCACAGATACGCAGTATTTT. This gives the protein CASSALGAVSTDTQYF. The V call is TRBV5-4, the J call TRBJ2-3, with D perhaps matching TRBD1 (6 bases). V was shortened by 4 bases and J by 0 bases, with 15 bases between the two germline ends. CDR3 length equals 16 residues. Germline V lookup: CDR1 SGHNT, CDR2 YYREEE (reference sequence).

This chain links TRBV6-5 with TRBJ2-7; 7 bases map to TRBD1. The CDR3 is made up of 13 amino acids. Germline CDR1 is MNHEY and CDR2 is SVGAGI. V dropped 5 bases and J dropped 9; count of bases not matched to a gene: 10. CDR3 sequence: CASSERTGLGQYF. For the CDR3, the DNA is TGTGCCAGCAGTGAACGGACAGGTCTAGGGCAGTACTTC.

This clone appeared once. This chain joins TRBV27 and TRBJ1-5, with D perhaps matching TRBD1 (5 bases). The V end was cut by 0 bases, the J end by 7 bases, with 13 bases between. The CDR3 is 15 amino acids. Germline-derived CDR1 and CDR2 are MNHEY and SMNVEV (reference sequence). CDR3 sequence reads: CASSLSGGTWQPQHF. The CDR3 DNA sequence: TGTGCCAGCAGTTTATCGGGGGGTACTTGGCAGCCCCAGCATTTT.

A note on this clone: This specimen includes other DNA sequences encoding the same CDR3. The CDR3, as DNA: TGCGCCAGCAGCTTGGGCAGTACGTACAATGAGCAGTTCTTC. Translated, it gives CASSLGSTYNEQFF. The chain recombines TRBV5-1 with TRBJ2-1; no definite D call. CDR3 length equals 14 residues. Looked up from germline, CDR1 is SGHRS and CDR2 is YFSETQ. Trimming stripped 0 bases from V and 4 bases from J, with 8 bases between. Looking up the rest from reference TRBV5-1 and TRBJ2-1 gives the full variable domain: KAGVTQTPRYLIKTRGQQVTLSCSPISGHRSVSWYQQTPGQGLQFLFEYFSETQRNKGNFPGRFSGRQFSNSRSEMNVSTLELGDSALYLCASSLGSTYNEQFFGPGTRLTVL.

The rearrangement links TRBV4-1 to TRBJ2-7; 10 bases align to TRBD1. CDR1 is MGHRA, CDR2 YSYEKL, per germline. Losses at the gene ends were 3 bases for V and 5 bases for J; bases not matched to a gene: 7. The CDR3 totals 15 residues. CDR3 nucleotides: TGCGCCAGCAGCCAGGGCGGACAGGGGGGGAACGAGCAGTACTTC. This translates into CASSQGGQGGNEQYF.

The sample holds one count of this clone. The V call is TRBV18, the J call TRBJ1-1, with D possibly matching TRBD1 (6 bases). The CDR3 runs 15 residues. In germline, CDR1 is KGHSH, CDR2 LQKENI. V dropped 1 base and J dropped 1 base, with 10 bases sitting between them. The CDR3, as DNA: TGTGCCAGCTCACCACTAGGGGGGCGGAACACTGAAGCTTTCTTT. This codes for CASSPLGGRNTEAFF.